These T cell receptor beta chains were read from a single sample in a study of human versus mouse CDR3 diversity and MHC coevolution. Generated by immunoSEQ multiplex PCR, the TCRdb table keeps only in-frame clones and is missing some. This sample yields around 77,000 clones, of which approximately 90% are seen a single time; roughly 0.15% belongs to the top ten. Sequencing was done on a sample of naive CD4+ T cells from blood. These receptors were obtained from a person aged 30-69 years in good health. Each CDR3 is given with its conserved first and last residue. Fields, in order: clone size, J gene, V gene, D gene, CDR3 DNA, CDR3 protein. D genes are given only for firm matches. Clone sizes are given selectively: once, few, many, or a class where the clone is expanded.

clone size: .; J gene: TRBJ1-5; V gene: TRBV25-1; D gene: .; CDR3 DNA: TGTGAACAGATAGATAGCAATCAGCCCCAGCATTTT; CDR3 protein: CEQIDSNQPQHF
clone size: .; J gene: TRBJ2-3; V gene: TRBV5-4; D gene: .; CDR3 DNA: TGTGCCAGCAGCCAACAGAAGCTGGGCTCAGATACGCAGTATTTT; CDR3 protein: CASSQQKLGSDTQYF
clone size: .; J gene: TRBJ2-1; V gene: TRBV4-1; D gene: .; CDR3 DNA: TGCGCCAGCAGCCAAGATCCCAGCGGAACCTACAATGAGCAGTTCTTC; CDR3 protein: CASSQDPSGTYNEQFF
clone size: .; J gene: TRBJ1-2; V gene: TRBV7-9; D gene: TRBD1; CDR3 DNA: TGTGCCAGCAGCCCAGGACAGGGCCCCAGGGATGGCTACACCTTC; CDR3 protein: CASSPGQGPRDGYTF
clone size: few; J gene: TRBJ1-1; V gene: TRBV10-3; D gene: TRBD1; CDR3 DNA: TGTGCCACTAACAGGGGCTCCACTGAAGCTTTCTTT; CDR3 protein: CATNRGSTEAFF
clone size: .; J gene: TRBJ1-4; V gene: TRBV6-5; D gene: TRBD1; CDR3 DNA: TGTGCCAGCAGTTACGAGGGGACAGGCGGATTTCGGAAACTGTTTTTT; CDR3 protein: CASSYEGTGGFRKLFF
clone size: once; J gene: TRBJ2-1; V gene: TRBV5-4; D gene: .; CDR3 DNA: TGTGCCAGCAGCTTGGTCGGCCGACTAAATGAGCAGTTCTTC; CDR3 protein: CASSLVGRLNEQFF
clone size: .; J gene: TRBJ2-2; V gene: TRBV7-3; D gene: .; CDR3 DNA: TGTGCCAGCAGCCGTAGTCCCACCGGGGAGCTGTTTTTT; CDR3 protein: CASSRSPTGELFF
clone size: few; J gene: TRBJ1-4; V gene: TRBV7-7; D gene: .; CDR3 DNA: TGTGCCAGGGTACTCTATTTCGGAGGGGAAGAAACTAATGAAAAACTGTTTTTT; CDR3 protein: CARVLYFGGEETNEKLFF
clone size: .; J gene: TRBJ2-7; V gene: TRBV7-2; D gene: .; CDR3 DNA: TGTGCCAGCAGCTGGAGCGAAGTCCGATACGAGCAGTACTTC; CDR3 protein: CASSWSEVRYEQYF
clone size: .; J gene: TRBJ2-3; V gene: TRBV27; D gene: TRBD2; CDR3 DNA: TGTGCCAGCAGTTTTTTGACTAGCGGGAGAGGGGGCCTTAGCACAGATACGCAGTATTTT; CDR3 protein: CASSFLTSGRGGLSTDTQYF
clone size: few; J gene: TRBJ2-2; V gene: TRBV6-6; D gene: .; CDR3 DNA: TGTGCCAGCAGTTTTCCCGGGAGAGCTAACACCGGGGAGCTGTTTTTT; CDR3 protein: CASSFPGRANTGELFF
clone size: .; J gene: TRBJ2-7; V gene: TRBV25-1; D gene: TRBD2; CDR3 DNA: TGTGCCAGCACTGGGCGGGGGGCCATCTCCTACGAGCAGTACTTC; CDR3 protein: CASTGRGAISYEQYF
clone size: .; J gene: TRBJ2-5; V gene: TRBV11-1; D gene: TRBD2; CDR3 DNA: TGTGCCAGCAGCTTAGGGGTAGCGGGGGGGCCCGAGACCCAGTACTTC; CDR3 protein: CASSLGVAGGPETQYF
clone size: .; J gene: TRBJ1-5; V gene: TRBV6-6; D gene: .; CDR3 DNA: TGTGCCAGCAGTACATCAGGGGGCAATCAGCCCCAGCATTTT; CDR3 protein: CASSTSGGNQPQHF
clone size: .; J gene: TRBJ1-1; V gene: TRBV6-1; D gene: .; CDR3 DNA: TGTGCCAGCAGTGAAGCGCTGGGGCGCACTGAAGCTTTCTTT; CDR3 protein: CASSEALGRTEAFF
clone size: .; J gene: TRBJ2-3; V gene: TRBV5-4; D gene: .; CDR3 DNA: TGTGCCAGCAGAGCTGGACAGCTAACGGATACGCAGTATTTT; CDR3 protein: CASRAGQLTDTQYF
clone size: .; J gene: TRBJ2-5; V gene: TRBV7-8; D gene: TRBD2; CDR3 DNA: TGTGCCAGCAGCCCCAGACTAGCGGGGCCCCAAGAGACCCAGTACTTC; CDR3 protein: CASSPRLAGPQETQYF
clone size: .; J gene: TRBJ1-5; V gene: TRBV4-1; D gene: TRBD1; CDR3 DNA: TGCGCCAGCAGCCAAGCGGACAGGGACCGCGCTAATAGCAATCAGCCCCAGCATTTT; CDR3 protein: CASSQADRDRANSNQPQHF
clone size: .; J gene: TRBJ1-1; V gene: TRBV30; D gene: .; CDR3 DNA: TGTGCCTGGACCGTAGTGATGACTGAAGCTTTCTTT; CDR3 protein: CAWTVVMTEAFF
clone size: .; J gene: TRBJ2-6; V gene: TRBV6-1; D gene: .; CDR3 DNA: TGTGCCAGCAGTGATGTCAGGGCCGGGGCCAACGTCCTGACTTTC; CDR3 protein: CASSDVRAGANVLTF
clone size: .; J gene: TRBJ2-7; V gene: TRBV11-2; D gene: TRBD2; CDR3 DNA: TGTGCCAGCAGCGCCGGAGCGAGCGGGGCTAAAGTGCAGTACTTC; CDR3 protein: CASSAGASGAKVQYF
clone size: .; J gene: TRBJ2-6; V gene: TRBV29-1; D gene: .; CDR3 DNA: TGCAGCGTTGGCAAACCTGGGGCCGGGGCCAACGTCCTGACTTTC; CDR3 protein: CSVGKPGAGANVLTF
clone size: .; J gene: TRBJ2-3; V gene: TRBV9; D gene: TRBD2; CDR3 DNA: TGTGCCAGCAGTCCGATCCTACAGCGGGGGATGACAGATACGCAGTATTTT; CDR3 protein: CASSPILQRGMTDTQYF
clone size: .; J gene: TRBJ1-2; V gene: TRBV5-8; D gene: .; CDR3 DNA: TGTGCCAGCCGGGGAGGGGGAAGTGGCTACACCTTC; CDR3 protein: CASRGGGSGYTF
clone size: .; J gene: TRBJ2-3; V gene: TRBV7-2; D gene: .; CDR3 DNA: TGTGCCAGCAGCTTAAGGACAGTTTCACTCACAGATACGCAGTATTTT; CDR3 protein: CASSLRTVSLTDTQYF
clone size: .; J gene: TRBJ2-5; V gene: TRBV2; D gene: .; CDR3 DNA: TGTGCCAGCAGTGAAATGTCCCCAATAGAGACCCAGTACTTC; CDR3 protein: CASSEMSPIETQYF
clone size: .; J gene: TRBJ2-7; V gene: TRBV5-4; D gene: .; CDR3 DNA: TGTGCCAGCAGCTGGCCAGGGGCCTACGAGCAGTACTTC; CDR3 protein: CASSWPGAYEQYF
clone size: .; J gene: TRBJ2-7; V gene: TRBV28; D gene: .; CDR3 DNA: TGTGCCAGCAGTTCCCCGGGTTGGTCCTCCTACGAGCAGTACTTC; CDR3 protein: CASSSPGWSSYEQYF
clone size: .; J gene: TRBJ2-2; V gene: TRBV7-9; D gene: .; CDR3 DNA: TGTGCCAGCAGCTTAACTTTCACCGGGGAGCTGTTTTTT; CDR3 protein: CASSLTFTGELFF
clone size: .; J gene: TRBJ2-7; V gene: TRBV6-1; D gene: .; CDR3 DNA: TGTGCCAGCGGACGGGACTGGTCGTACGAGCAGTACTTC; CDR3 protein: CASGRDWSYEQYF
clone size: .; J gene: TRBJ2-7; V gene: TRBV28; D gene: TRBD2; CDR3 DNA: TGTGCCAGCAGTTTCGTAGCGGGCCTGTACGAGCAGTACTTC; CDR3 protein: CASSFVAGLYEQYF
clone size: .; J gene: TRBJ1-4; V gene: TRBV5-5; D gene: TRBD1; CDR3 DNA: TGTGCCAGCAGCTTGCCGCCGACAGGGAATAATGAAAAACTGTTTTTT; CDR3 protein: CASSLPPTGNNEKLFF
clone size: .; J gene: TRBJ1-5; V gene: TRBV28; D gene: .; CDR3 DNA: TGTGCCAGCAGTTTCGGGAATCAGCCCCAGCATTTT; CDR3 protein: CASSFGNQPQHF
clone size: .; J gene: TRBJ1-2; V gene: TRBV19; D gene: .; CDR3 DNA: TGTGCCAGTAGTATTATTCTCTTTCGGGGTAACTATGGCTACACCTTC; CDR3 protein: CASSIILFRGNYGYTF
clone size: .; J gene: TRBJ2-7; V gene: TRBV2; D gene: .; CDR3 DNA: TGTGCCAGCAGGAACGGGTACGAGCAGTACTTC; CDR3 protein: CASRNGYEQYF
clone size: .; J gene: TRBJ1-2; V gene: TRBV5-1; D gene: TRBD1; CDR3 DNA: TGCGCCAGCAGCTGGACAGGGGGCTATGGCTACACCTTC; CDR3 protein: CASSWTGGYGYTF
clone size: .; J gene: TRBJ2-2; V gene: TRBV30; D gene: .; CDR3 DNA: TGTGCCGCCCGACACCTCCGAGGGGAGCTGTTTTTT; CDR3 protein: CAARHLRGELFF
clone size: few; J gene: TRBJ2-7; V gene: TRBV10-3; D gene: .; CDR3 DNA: TGTGCCATCAGTGATTCGGGTTTCACGTACGAGCAGTACTTC; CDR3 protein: CAISDSGFTYEQYF
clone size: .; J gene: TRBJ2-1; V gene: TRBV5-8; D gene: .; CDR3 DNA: TGTGCCAGCAGCCCCCGCGGGAACAGCTTCTTATCCTCCTACAATGAGCAGTTCTTC; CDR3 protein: CASSPRGNSFLSSYNEQFF
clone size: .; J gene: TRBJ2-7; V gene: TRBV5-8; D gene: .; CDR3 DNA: TGTGCCAGCAGCCTTGGAGGGGTGTCCTACGAGCAGTACTTC; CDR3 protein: CASSLGGVSYEQYF
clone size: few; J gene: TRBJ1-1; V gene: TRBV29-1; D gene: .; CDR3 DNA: TGCAGCGCCGAAGGCGGCACTGAAGCTTTCTTT; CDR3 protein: CSAEGGTEAFF
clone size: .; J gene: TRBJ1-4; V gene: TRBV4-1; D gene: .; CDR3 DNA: TGCGCCAGCAGCCAAGGGAGGGCGGGAGCAACTAATGAAAAACTGTTTTTT; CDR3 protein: CASSQGRAGATNEKLFF
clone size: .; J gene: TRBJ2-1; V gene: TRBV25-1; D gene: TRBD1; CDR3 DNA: TGTGCCAGCAGTGAACTCGGGACAGCTTACAATGAGCAGTTCTTC; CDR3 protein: CASSELGTAYNEQFF
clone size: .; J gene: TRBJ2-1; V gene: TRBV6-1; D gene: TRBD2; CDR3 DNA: TGTGCCAGCAGTTCCGGGACTACCCCATACAATGAGCAGTTCTTC; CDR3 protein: CASSSGTTPYNEQFF
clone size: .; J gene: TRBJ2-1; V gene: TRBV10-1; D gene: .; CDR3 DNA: TGCGCCAGCAGTCCGAGAAGCGGAGGGAACAATGAGCAGTTCTTC; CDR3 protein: CASSPRSGGNNEQFF
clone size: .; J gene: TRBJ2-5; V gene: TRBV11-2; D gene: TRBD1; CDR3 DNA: TGTGCCAGCAATTCGGGACAGGGGATCGGGACCCAGTACTTC; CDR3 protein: CASNSGQGIGTQYF
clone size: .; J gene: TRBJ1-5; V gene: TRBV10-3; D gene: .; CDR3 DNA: TGTGCCATCACGGGGACTGAGCAAGGGCCCCAGCATTTT; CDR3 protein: CAITGTEQGPQHF
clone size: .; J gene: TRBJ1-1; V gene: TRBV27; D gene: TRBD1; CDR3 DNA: TGTGCCAGCAGTACTCTAGACAGGGCTATTACCGAGGCTTTCTTT; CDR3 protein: CASSTLDRAITEAFF
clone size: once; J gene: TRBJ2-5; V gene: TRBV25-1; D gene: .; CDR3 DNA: TGTGCCAGCAGTGACCGTAGGGGGTTGAGGGAGACCCAGTACTTC; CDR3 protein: CASSDRRGLRETQYF
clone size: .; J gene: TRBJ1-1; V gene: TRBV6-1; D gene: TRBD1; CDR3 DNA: TGTGCCAGCGGGGGACAGGCCAGAGCTGAAGCTTTCTTT; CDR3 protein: CASGGQARAEAFF
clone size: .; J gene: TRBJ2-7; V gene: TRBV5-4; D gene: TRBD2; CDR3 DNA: TGTGCCAGCAGTCAAGCTCCCCTAGCGGGAGGATCCCAGCAGTACTTC; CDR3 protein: CASSQAPLAGGSQQYF
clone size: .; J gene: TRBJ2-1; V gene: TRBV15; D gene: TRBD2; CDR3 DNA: TGTGCCACCAGCAGAGATTCGTCGGCTAGCGGGACATTGCGAGAGCAGTTCTTC; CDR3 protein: CATSRDSSASGTLREQFF
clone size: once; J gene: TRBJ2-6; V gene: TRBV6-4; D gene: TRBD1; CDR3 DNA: TGTGCCAGCAGCCGGGACAGCATTTACTCTGGGGCCAACGTCCTGACTTTC; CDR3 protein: CASSRDSIYSGANVLTF
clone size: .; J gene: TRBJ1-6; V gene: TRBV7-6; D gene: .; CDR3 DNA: TGTGCCAGCAGCCCATTACAGGGAGCGAATAATTCACCCCTCCACTTT; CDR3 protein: CASSPLQGANNSPLHF
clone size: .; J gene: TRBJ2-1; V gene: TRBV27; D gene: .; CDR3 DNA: TGTGCCAGCCGGCGGCGGTCTTACAATGAGCAGTTCTTC; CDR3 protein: CASRRRSYNEQFF
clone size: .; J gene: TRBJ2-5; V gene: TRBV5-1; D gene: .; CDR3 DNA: TGCGCCAGCAGCTTGGAGGGCGGGATAGAGACCCAGTACTTC; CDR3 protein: CASSLEGGIETQYF
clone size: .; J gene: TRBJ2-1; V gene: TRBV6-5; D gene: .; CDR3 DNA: TGTGCCAGCAGTCCCGACAGAACGATCTACAATGAGCAGTTCTTC; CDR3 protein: CASSPDRTIYNEQFF